The clone carrying this TCR beta chain was detected only a few times. TCRdb keeps only in-frame clones here, not all; method: immunoSEQ multiplex PCR. Among about 96,000 clones listed, about 88% were seen once. The sample is drawn from a study of blood T cell repertoires in COVID-19. Study as a whole: Nucleic acid was either cDNA or gDNA, and it came from T cells, B-cell-depleted T cells, or PBMCs.

This CDR3 has 14 residues. Germline CDR1 reads SGHRS; CDR2 reads YFSETQ. V dropped 7 bases and J dropped 6 bases, with 19 bases sitting between them. The clonotype was recovered from a woman aged 55-70 years with acute or convalescent COVID-19. V gene TRBV5-1 combines with J gene TRBJ1-1, with D tentatively TRBD1 (5 bases). Sequenced material: peripheral blood. The CDR3 nucleotides are TGCGCCAGCCGCCTCACCGGAGGGGACGCTGAAGCTTTCTTT. This encodes CASRLTGGDAEAFF.